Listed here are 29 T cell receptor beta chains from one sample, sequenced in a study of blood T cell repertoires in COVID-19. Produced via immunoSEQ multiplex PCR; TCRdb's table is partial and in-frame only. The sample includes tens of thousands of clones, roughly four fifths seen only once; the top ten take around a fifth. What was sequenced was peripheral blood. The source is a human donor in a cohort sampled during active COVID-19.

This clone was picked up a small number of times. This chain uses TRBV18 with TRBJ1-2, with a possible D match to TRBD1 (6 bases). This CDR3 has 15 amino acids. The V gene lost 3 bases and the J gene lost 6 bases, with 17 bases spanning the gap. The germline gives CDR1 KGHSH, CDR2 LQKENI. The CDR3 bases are TGTGCCAGCTCACCCTTACAGGGTCCGAGGGATGGCTACACCTTC. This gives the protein CASSPLQGPRDGYTF.

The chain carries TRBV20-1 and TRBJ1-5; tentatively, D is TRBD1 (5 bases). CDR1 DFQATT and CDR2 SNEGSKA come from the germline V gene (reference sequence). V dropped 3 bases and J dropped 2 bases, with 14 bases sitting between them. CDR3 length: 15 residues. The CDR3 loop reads CSASAGGNGNQPQHF. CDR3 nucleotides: TGCAGTGCTAGTGCGGGGGGAAATGGCAATCAGCCCCAGCATTTT.

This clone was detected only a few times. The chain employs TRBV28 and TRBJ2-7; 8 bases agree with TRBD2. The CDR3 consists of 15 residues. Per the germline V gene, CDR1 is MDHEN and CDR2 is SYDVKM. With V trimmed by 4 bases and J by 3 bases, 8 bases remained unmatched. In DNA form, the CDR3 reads TGTGCCAGCAGTTCCAGCTCTAGCGGGTTCTACGAGCAGTACTTC. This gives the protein CASSSSSSGFYEQYF.

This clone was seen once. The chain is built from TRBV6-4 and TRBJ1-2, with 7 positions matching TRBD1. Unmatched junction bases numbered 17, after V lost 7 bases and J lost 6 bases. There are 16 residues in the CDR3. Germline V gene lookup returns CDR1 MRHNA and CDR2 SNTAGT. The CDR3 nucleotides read TGTGCCAGCAACGTAAGTACCTGGGACAGCGGTCATGGCTACACCTTC. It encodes CASNVSTWDSGHGYTF.

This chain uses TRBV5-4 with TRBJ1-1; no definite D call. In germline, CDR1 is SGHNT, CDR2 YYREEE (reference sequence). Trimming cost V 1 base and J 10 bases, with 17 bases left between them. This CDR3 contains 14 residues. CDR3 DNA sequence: TGTGCCAGCAGCTTGAGAACCGCCGGGGAAAGAGCTTTCTTT. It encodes CASSLRTAGERAFF.

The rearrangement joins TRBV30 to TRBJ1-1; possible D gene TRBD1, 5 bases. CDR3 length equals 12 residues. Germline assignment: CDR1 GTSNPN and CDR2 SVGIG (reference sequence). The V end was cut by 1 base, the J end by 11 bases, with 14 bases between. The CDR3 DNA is TGTGCCTGGAGTGCCCTGGGGGGTAAGGCTTTCTTT. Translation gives CAWSALGGKAFF. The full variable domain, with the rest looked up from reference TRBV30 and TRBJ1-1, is SQTIHQWPATLVQPVGSPLSLECTVEGTSNPNLYWYRQAAGRGLQLLFYSVGIGQISSEVPQNLSASRPQDRQFILSSKKLLLSDSGFYLCAWSALGGKAFFGQGTRLTVV.

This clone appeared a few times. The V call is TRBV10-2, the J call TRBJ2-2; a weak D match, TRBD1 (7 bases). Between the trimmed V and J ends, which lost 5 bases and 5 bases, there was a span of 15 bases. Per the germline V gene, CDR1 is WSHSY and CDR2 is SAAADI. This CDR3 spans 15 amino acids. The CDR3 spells CASSPSGGRTGELFF. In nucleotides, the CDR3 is TGCGCCAGCAGTCCCTCAGGGGGGAGAACCGGGGAGCTGTTTTTT.

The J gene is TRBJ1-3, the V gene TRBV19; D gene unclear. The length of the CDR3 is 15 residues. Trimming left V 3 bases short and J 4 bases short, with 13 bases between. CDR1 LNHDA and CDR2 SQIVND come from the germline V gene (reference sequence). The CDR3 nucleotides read TGTGCCAGTAGTATCCTCCCCGGCGGGGGAAACACCATATATTTT. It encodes CASSILPGGGNTIYF.

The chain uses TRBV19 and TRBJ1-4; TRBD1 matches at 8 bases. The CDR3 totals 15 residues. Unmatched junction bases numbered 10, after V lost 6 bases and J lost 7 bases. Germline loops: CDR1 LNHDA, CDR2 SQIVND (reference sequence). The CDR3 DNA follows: TGTGCCAGTAGAACGAGACAGGGGATATTTGAAAAACTGTTTTTT. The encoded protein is CASRTRQGIFEKLFF.

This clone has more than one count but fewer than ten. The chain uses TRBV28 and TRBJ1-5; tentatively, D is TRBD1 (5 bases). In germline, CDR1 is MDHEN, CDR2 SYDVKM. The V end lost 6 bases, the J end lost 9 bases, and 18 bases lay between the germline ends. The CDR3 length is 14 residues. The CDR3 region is CASSPPQGEGPQHF. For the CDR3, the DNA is TGTGCCAGCAGCCCCCCTCAAGGGGAAGGGCCCCAGCATTTT.

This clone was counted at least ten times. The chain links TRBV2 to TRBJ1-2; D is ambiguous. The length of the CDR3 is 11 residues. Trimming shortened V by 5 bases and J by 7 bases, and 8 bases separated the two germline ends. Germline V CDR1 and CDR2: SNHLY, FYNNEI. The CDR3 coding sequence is TGTGCCAGCAGTCCCAGAGGTGGCTACACCTTC. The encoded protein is CASSPRGGYTF.

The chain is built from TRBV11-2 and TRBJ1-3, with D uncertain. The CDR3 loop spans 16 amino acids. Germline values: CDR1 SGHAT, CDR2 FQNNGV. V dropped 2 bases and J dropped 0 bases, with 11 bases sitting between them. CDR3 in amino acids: CASSLSLGYSGNTIYF. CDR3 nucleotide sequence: TGTGCCAGCAGCTTAAGTCTAGGATACTCTGGAAACACCATATATTTT.

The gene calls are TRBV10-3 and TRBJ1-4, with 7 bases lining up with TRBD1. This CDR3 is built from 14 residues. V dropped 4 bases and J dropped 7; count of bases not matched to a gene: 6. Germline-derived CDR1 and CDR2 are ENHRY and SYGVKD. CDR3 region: CAISAGGLAEKLFF. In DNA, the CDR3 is TGTGCCATCAGTGCAGGGGGATTGGCTGAAAAACTGTTTTTT.

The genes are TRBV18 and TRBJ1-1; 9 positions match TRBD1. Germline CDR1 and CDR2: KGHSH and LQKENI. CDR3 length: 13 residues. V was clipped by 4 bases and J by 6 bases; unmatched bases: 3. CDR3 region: CASSLDRGSEAFF. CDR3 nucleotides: TGTGCCAGCTCACTTGACAGGGGGTCTGAAGCTTTCTTT. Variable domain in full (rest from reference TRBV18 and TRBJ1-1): NAGVMQNPRHLVRRRGQEARLRCSPMKGHSHVYWYRQLPEEGLKFMVYLQKENIIDESGMPKERFSAEFPKEGPSILRIQQVVRGDSAAYFCASSLDRGSEAFFGQGTRLTVV.

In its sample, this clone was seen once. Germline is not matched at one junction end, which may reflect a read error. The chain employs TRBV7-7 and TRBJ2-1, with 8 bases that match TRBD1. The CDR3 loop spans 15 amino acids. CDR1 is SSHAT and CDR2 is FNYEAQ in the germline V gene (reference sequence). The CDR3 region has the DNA TGTGCTAGCAGCCGAACTACAGGGGGATACAATGAGCAGTTCTTC. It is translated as CASSRTTGGYNEQFF. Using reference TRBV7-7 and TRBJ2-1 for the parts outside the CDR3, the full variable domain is GAGVSQSPRYKVTKRGQDVTLRCDPISSHATLYWYQQALGQGPEFLTYFNYEAQPDKSGLPSDRFSAERPEGSISTLTIQRTEQRDSAMYRCASSRTTGGYNEQFFGPGTRLTVL.

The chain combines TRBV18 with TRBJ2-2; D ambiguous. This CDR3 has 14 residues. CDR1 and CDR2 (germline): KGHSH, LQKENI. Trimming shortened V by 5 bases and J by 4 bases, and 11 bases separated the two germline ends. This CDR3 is CASSGNAGTGELFF. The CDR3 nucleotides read TGTGCCAGCTCAGGAAATGCAGGCACCGGGGAGCTGTTTTTT.

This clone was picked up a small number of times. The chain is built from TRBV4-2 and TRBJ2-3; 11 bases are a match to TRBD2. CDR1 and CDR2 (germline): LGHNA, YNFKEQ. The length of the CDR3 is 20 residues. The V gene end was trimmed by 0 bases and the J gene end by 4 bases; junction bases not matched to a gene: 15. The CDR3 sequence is CASSQEAVTSGAGWADTQYF. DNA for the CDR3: TGTGCCAGCAGCCAAGAGGCTGTGACTAGCGGGGCTGGGTGGGCAGATACGCAGTATTTT.

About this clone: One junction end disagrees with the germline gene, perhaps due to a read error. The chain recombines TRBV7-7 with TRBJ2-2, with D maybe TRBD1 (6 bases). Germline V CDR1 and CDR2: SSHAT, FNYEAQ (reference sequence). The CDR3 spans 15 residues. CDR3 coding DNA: TGTGCTAGCAGCTCGAGGACAGTAAACACCGGGGAGCTGTTTTTT. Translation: CASSSRTVNTGELFF.

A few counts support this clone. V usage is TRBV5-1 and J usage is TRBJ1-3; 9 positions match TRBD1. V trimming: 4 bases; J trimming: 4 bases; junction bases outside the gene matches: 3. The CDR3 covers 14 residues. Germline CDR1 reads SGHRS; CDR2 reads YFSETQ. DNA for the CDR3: TGCGCCAGCAGCATAGGGACAGGGGGAAACACCATATATTTT. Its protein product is CASSIGTGGNTIYF. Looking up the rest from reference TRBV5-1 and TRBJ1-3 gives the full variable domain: KAGVTQTPRYLIKTRGQQVTLSCSPISGHRSVSWYQQTPGQGLQFLFEYFSETQRNKGNFPGRFSGRQFSNSRSEMNVSTLELGDSALYLCASSIGTGGNTIYFGEGSWLTVV.

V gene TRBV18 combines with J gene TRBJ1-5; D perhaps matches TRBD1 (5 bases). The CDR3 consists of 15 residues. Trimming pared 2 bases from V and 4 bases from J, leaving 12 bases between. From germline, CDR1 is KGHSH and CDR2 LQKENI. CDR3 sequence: CASSPRGSLNQPQHF. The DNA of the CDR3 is TGTGCCAGCTCACCAAGGGGCAGCTTAAATCAGCCCCAGCATTTT. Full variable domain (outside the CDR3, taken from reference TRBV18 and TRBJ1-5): NAGVMQNPRHLVRRRGQEARLRCSPMKGHSHVYWYRQLPEEGLKFMVYLQKENIIDESGMPKERFSAEFPKEGPSILRIQQVVRGDSAAYFCASSPRGSLNQPQHFGDGTRLSIL.

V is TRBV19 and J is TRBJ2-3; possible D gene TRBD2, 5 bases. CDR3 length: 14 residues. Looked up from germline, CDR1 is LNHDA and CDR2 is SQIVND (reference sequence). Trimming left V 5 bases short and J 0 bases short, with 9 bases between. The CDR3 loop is CASSPTRSTDTQYF. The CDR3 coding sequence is TGTGCCAGTAGTCCTACTAGAAGCACAGATACGCAGTATTTT.

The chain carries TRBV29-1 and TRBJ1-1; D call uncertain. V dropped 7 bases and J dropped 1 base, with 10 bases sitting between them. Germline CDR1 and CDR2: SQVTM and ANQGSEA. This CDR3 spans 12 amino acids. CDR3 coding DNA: TGCAGCGCCTTCCAGTCGAACACTGAAGCTTTCTTT. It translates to CSAFQSNTEAFF.

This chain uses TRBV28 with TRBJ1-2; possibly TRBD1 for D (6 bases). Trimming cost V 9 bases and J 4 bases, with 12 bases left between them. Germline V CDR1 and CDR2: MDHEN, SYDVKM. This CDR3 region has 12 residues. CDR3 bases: TGTGCCAGTGCAAGGGGGGGCTATGGCTACACCTTC. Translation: CASARGGYGYTF.

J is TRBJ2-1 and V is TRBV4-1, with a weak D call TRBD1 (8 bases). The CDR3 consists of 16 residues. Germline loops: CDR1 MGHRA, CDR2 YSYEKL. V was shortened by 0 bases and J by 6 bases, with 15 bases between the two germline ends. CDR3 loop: CASSQEVNRGGNEQFF. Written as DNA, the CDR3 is TGCGCCAGCAGCCAAGAAGTGAACAGGGGGGGCAATGAGCAGTTCTTC.

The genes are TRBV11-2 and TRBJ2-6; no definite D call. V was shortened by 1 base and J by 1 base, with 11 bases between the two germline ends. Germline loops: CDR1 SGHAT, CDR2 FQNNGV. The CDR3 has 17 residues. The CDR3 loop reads CASSLALQSSGANVLTF. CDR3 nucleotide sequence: TGTGCCAGCAGCTTAGCCCTACAGAGTTCTGGGGCCAACGTCCTGACTTTC.

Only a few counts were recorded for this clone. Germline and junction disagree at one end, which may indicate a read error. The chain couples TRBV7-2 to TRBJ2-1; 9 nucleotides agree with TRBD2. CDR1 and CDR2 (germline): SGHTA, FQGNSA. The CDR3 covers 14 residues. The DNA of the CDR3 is TGTGCCAGCAGCTTTAATGTGGCGGGGGGGGACAGCATCTTC. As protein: CASSFNVAGGDSIF.

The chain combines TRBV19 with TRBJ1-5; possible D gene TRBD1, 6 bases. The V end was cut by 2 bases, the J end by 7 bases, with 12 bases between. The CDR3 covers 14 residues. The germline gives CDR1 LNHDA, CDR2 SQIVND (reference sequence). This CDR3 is CASSIPGVPQPQHF. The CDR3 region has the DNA TGTGCCAGTAGTATACCAGGGGTCCCCCAGCCCCAGCATTTT.

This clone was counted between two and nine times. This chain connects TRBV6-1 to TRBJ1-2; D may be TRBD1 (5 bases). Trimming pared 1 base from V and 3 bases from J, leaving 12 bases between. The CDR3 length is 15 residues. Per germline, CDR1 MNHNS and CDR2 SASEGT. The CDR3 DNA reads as TGTGCCAGCAGTGAAGTCAGCAGGGCGCACTATGGCTACACCTTC. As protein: CASSEVSRAHYGYTF.

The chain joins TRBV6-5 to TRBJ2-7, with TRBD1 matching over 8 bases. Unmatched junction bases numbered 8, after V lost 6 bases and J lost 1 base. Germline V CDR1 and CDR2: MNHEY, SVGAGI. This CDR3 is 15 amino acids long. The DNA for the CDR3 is TGTGCCAGCAGCTCCGCGACAGGGGTTTCCTACGAGCAGTACTTC. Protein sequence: CASSSATGVSYEQYF.